This T cell receptor beta chain was captured by sequencing in a study of beta chain features in type 1 diabetes. Reverse transcribing all isolated RNA meant expressed TCRB transcripts were sequenced. Profiled with immunoSEQ multiplex PCR; TCRdb holds only in-frame clones, not every one. The sample shows around 500,000 clones, about 10% of them seen only once. The sample holds many counts of this clone. The TCR sequence derives from a woman aged 18-29 years in good health. The sequencing sample was made of naive CD4+ T cells from blood.

Here the CDR3 DNA reads TGCAGCGTTGTGGTAGCAGCGAACACCGGGGAGCTGTTTTTT. Its translation: CSVVVAANTGELFF. The rearrangement links TRBV29-1 to TRBJ2-2; D gene unclear. In germline, CDR1 is SQVTM, CDR2 ANQGSEA. Trimming left V 4 bases short and J 0 bases short, with 9 bases between. CDR3 length: 14 amino acids.